Presented here are 26 T cell receptor beta chains from one specimen sequenced in a study of blood T cell repertoires in COVID-19. Assay used: immunoSEQ multiplex PCR; TCRdb lists only in-frame clones, some missing. Of around 300,000 clones listed, approximately 86% are singletons. Sequencing was carried out using peripheral blood. The receptor set was obtained from a man aged 18 to 30 with active or convalescent COVID-19.

This clone has just a few counts. The chain is built from TRBV4-1 and TRBJ1-2; TRBD1 might be the D (5 bases). Germline CDR1 MGHRA, CDR2 YSYEKL. This CDR3 has 16 residues. Trimming took 0 bases from V and 4 from J, leaving 15 bases between them. The CDR3: CASSQDELRDFYGYTF. The CDR3, as DNA: TGCGCCAGCAGCCAAGACGAACTCAGGGACTTCTATGGCTACACCTTC.

This clone was observed many times. V usage is TRBV10-2 and J usage is TRBJ2-5; the match to TRBD2 covers 13 bases. Germline lookup yields CDR1 WSHSY and CDR2 SAAADI. The CDR3 runs to 17 residues. V shed 6 bases, J shed 2 bases, and the junction held 9 bases outside the gene matches. This chain's CDR3 is CASRPGLAGSLQETQYF. CDR3 in DNA: TGCGCCAGCAGGCCGGGACTAGCGGGGTCGTTGCAAGAGACCCAGTACTTC.

The chain is built from TRBV5-5 and TRBJ2-5; D call uncertain. Deletions cut 4 bases from V and 1 base from J, with 5 bases between. This CDR3 spans 12 amino acids. Looked up from germline, CDR1 is SGHKS and CDR2 is YYEKEE (reference sequence). This CDR3 reads CASSLPQETQYF. CDR3 DNA sequence: TGTGCCAGCAGCCTACCCCAAGAGACCCAGTACTTC.

V usage is TRBV7-2 and J usage is TRBJ1-5; D is undetermined. V was trimmed by 1 base and J by 8 bases, leaving 6 bases between them. Germline V gives CDR1 SGHTA, CDR2 FQGNSA. This CDR3 spans 12 amino acids. The CDR3 spells CASSLVGEPQHF. The CDR3 DNA sequence: TGTGCCAGCAGCTTAGTCGGGGAGCCCCAGCATTTT.

The rearrangement links TRBV5-3 to TRBJ1-5, with D uncertain. TRBV5-3 is identified as an open reading frame with a role that is uncertain. CDR3 length: 14 amino acids. The germline V and J ends were trimmed by 5 bases and 3 bases, with 12 bases remaining between them. Here the CDR3 reads CARRVQESNQPQHF. The CDR3 region has the DNA TGTGCCAGAAGGGTCCAGGAATCCAATCAGCCCCAGCATTTT.

The CDR3 region is CASSYRGPTYEQYF. Here the CDR3 DNA reads TGTGCCAGCAGTTACCGGGGTCCCACCTACGAGCAGTACTTC. The genes are TRBV6-5 and TRBJ2-7; tentatively, D is TRBD2 (5 bases). CDR1 and CDR2 from the germline V gene are MNHEY and SVGAGI. Between the trimmed V and J ends, which lost 2 bases and 2 bases, there was a span of 10 bases. There are 14 residues in the CDR3.

The chain couples TRBV2 to TRBJ1-1; 10 positions agree with TRBD1. J lost 5 bases, V lost 6 bases, and 12 bases had no gene match. In germline, CDR1 is SNHLY, CDR2 FYNNEI. This CDR3 spans 16 amino acids. The CDR3 here is CASRRRGTGEGTEAFF. The CDR3 DNA is TGTGCCAGCAGGAGAAGAGGGACAGGGGAGGGTACTGAAGCTTTCTTT.

The CDR3 DNA reads as TGTGCCAGCAGCGTAGTTAGCGGGGGGGCCGATGAGCAGTTCTTC. Protein: CASSVVSGGADEQFF. This chain connects TRBV9 to TRBJ2-1; TRBD2 matches at 11 bases. J gave up 8 bases and V 0 bases, and 4 bases lay outside the gene matches. This CDR3 is built from 15 residues. From germline, CDR1 is SGDLS and CDR2 YYNGEE.

The V and J genes are TRBV13 and TRBJ2-5, with 11 nucleotides matching TRBD2. Germline CDR1 PRHDT, CDR2 FYEKMQ (reference sequence). Germline trimming cut 10 bases from V and 0 bases from J; bases unmatched to any gene: 7. The CDR3 is 15 amino acids. The DNA of the CDR3 is TGTGCCACATCGACTAGCGGGGTTTACCAAGAGACCCAGTACTTC. Protein: CATSTSGVYQETQYF.

The J gene is TRBJ2-1, the V gene TRBV7-3; TRBD2 is a possible D gene (6 bases). V was pared by 0 bases and J by 8 bases, with 23 bases between. Germline V gives CDR1 SGHTA, CDR2 FQGTGA. The CDR3 length is 18 residues. CDR3 residues: CASSLTGAGLVGIHEQFF. The CDR3 DNA reads as TGTGCCAGCAGCTTAACCGGGGCGGGGCTAGTGGGAATCCATGAGCAGTTCTTC.

The chain joins TRBV13 to TRBJ1-4; a possible D gene is TRBD1 (6 bases). Germline CDR1 and CDR2: PRHDT and FYEKMQ (reference sequence). Trimming left V 0 bases short and J 5 bases short, with 16 bases between. The CDR3 runs 17 residues. The CDR3 DNA reads TGTGCCAGCAGCTTAGGCCGGGGGGGCGGCTCCAATGAAAAACTGTTTTTT. Protein product: CASSLGRGGGSNEKLFF.

The rearrangement links TRBV7-9 to TRBJ1-1, with D possibly matching TRBD1 (5 bases). Trimming removed 5 bases from V and 3 bases from J, with 19 bases in between. The CDR3 spans 16 residues. Germline V gives CDR1 SEHNR, CDR2 FQNEAQ (reference sequence). The CDR3 region is CASSPLGRGQDTEAFF. In DNA, the CDR3 is TGTGCCAGCAGCCCCCTGGGTAGGGGCCAAGACACTGAAGCTTTCTTT.

The V gene is TRBV23-1, the J gene TRBJ1-1; no firm D call. TRBV23-1 carries the ORF label, with uncertain function. The V end lost 0 bases, the J end lost 2 bases, and 7 bases lay between the germline ends. The length of the CDR3 is 14 residues. The CDR3 here is CASSQSSVNTEAFF. The CDR3 nucleotides read TGCGCCAGCAGTCAATCGTCGGTAAACACTGAAGCTTTCTTT.

V and J are TRBV25-1 and TRBJ2-6, with D perhaps matching TRBD1 (6 bases). The germline gives CDR1 MGHDK, CDR2 SYGVNS. The CDR3 extends over 16 amino acids. Trimming took 4 bases from V and 0 from J, leaving 10 bases between them. CDR3 sequence: CASSVQGDSGANVLTF. The CDR3 nucleotides are TGTGCCAGCAGTGTACAGGGAGACTCTGGGGCCAACGTCCTGACTTTC.

V usage is TRBV5-1 and J usage is TRBJ2-7; 10 bases line up with TRBD1. V lost 6 bases, J lost 1 base, and 10 bases stayed unmatched. This CDR3 has 16 residues. Germline CDR1 and CDR2: SGHRS and YFSETQ. CDR3 in amino acids: CASMQRAGQGSYEQYF. The CDR3 DNA reads TGCGCCAGCATGCAGAGAGCGGGACAGGGGTCCTACGAGCAGTACTTC. The whole variable domain, remainder taken from reference TRBV5-1 and TRBJ2-7, is KAGVTQTPRYLIKTRGQQVTLSCSPISGHRSVSWYQQTPGQGLQFLFEYFSETQRNKGNFPGRFSGRQFSNSRSEMNVSTLELGDSALYLCASMQRAGQGSYEQYFGPGTRLTVT.

The chain carries TRBV19 and TRBJ1-5; D gene unclear. Germline CDR1 LNHDA, CDR2 SQIVND (reference sequence). This CDR3 region has 14 residues. Deletions cut 10 bases from V and 5 bases from J, with 18 bases between. The DNA of the CDR3 is TGTGCCACCCGGTCGAGGGCAGCCTATCAGCCCCAGCATTTT. As protein: CATRSRAAYQPQHF.

The chain links TRBV9 to TRBJ2-4; TRBD2 is a possible D gene (6 bases). Between the trimmed V and J ends, which lost 5 bases and 5 bases, there was a span of 11 bases. The CDR3 runs 13 residues. Germline values: CDR1 SGDLS, CDR2 YYNGEE. The chain's CDR3 is CASSRSGENIQYF. For the CDR3, the DNA is TGTGCCAGCAGTCGGTCGGGAGAAAACATTCAGTACTTC.

CDR3 sequence: CASSLDRIHTQYF. The CDR3 DNA is TGTGCCAGCAGCTTAGACAGAATTCATACGCAGTATTTT. This sequence joins TRBV7-2 and TRBJ2-3, with D unclear. Trimming took off 1 base at V and 7 bases at J, with 9 bases between the two ends. The germline gives CDR1 SGHTA, CDR2 FQGNSA. CDR3 size: 13 residues.

The rearrangement links TRBV6-2 or TRBV6-3 to TRBJ1-5, with D maybe TRBD1 (5 bases). Germline CDR1 is MNHEY and CDR2 is SVGEGT. The CDR3 has 18 amino acids. V lost 2 bases and J 0 bases, leaving 17 bases between the germline ends. The CDR3 reads CASSYTQSTGLSNQPQHF. DNA of the CDR3: TGTGCCAGCAGTTACACCCAATCAACGGGACTTAGCAATCAGCCCCAGCATTTT.

The genes are TRBV18 and TRBJ1-1; the match to TRBD1 covers 9 bases. The CDR3 has 16 residues. V lost 2 bases and J lost 2; bases outside the gene matches: 6. Per the germline V gene, CDR1 is KGHSH and CDR2 is LQKENI. The DNA of the CDR3 is TGTGCCAGCTCACCAGCCGGGACAGGGAAAAACACTGAAGCTTTCTTT. Translated: CASSPAGTGKNTEAFF.

The genes are TRBV5-6 and TRBJ2-3, with TRBD1 identical over 9 bases. The V gene's germline CDR1 is SGHDT and CDR2 YYEEEE. Losses at the gene ends were 0 bases for V and 2 bases for J; bases not matched to a gene: 4. The CDR3 length is 16 residues. The CDR3 coding sequence is TGTGCCAGCAGCTTGGGCCACAGGGGGCTCACAGATACGCAGTATTTT. It translates to CASSLGHRGLTDTQYF.

The chain has TRBV24-1 and TRBJ1-1; a possible D gene is TRBD1 (5 bases). This CDR3 spans 13 amino acids. CDR1 KGHDR and CDR2 SFDVKD come from the germline V gene. V dropped 3 bases and J dropped 8 bases, with 12 bases sitting between them. The CDR3 coding sequence is TGTGCCACCAGTGATCCCCTTGGGGGGGAAGCTTTCTTT. Translation gives CATSDPLGGEAFF.

CDR3 loop: CASSATGAYTLNEKLFF. DNA of the CDR3: TGTGCCAGCAGCGCGACAGGGGCCTACACGCTAAATGAAAAACTGTTTTTT. The chain joins TRBV9 to TRBJ1-4; 8 bases fit TRBD1. The germline V gene encodes CDR1 SGDLS and CDR2 YYNGEE. The CDR3 covers 17 residues. V lost 3 bases to trimming and J lost 5 bases; unmatched junction nucleotides: 12.

The CDR3 region is CASSLGGANQPQHF. CDR3 coding DNA: TGTGCCAGCAGCTTAGGGGGCGCGAATCAGCCCCAGCATTTT. This sequence joins TRBV13 and TRBJ1-5; D is undetermined. Germline CDR1 is PRHDT and CDR2 is FYEKMQ (reference sequence). The CDR3 loop spans 14 amino acids. Trimming cost V 0 bases and J 4 bases, with 7 bases left between them.

V and J are TRBV10-2 and TRBJ2-3, with 8 bases matching TRBD1. Germline loops: CDR1 WSHSY, CDR2 SAAADI. V was clipped by 3 bases and J by 4 bases; unmatched bases: 6. The CDR3 consists of 15 residues. The CDR3 loop is CASSDENRGSDTQYF. The DNA for the CDR3 is TGCGCCAGCAGTGATGAAAACAGGGGGTCAGATACGCAGTATTTT.

In DNA, the CDR3 is TGTGCCAGCAGCAAAGTTACAGCGGGGGGTCCACGGAACGAGCAGTACTTC. The encoded protein is CASSKVTAGGPRNEQYF. The chain has TRBV21-1 and TRBJ2-7; the table's D gene call, TRBD2, was not cross checked with the DNA. TRBV21-1 is an annotated pseudogene. There are 17 residues in the CDR3.